This TCR beta chain was captured by sequencing in a study of blood T cell repertoires in COVID-19. The trim removed 5 bases at V and 2 bases at J, leaving 6 bases unmatched. This CDR3 region has 14 residues. CDR1 is SEHNR and CDR2 is FQNEAQ in the germline V gene (reference sequence). Generated by immunoSEQ multiplex PCR, the TCRdb table keeps only in-frame clones and is missing some. This table has about 140,000 clones, more than 75% appearing once. The sequence was obtained from a woman older than 75 with acute or convalescent COVID-19. The chain carries TRBV7-9 and TRBJ2-7; 7 nucleotides align to TRBD1. Sequenced: peripheral blood. Here the CDR3 reads CASSPEGTAYEQYF. The CDR3 nucleotides are TGTGCCAGCAGCCCAGAGGGGACAGCCTACGAGCAGTACTTC. Combining the CDR3 with reference TRBV7-9 and TRBJ2-7 gives the whole variable domain DTGVSQNPRHKITKRGQNVTFRCDPISEHNRLYWYRQTLGQGPEFLTYFQNEAQLEKSRLLSDRFSAERPKGSFSTLEIQRTEQGDSAMYLCASSPEGTAYEQYFGPGTRLTVT.